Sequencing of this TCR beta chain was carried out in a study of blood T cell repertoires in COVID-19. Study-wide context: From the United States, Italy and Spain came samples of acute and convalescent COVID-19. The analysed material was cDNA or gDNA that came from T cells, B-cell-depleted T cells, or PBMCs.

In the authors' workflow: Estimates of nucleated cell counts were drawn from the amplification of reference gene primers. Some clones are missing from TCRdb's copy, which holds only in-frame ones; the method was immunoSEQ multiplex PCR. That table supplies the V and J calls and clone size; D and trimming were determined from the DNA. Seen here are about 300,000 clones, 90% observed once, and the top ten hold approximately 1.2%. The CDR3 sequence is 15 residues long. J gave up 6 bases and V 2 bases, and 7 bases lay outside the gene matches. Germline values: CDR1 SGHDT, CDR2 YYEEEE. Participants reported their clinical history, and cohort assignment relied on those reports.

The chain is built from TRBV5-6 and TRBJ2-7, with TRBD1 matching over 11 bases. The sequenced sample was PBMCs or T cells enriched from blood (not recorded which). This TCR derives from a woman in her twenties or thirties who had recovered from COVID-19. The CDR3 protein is CASSFIPGQGGEQYF. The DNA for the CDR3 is TGTGCCAGCAGCTTCATACCGGGACAGGGGGGCGAGCAGTACTTC.